Below, one TCR beta chain is given with its context. Between the trimmed V and J ends, which lost 4 bases and 2 bases, there was a span of 18 bases. The CDR3 has 17 residues. Germline CDR1 and CDR2: SGHVS and FQNEAQ. During its preparation, the TCRbeta library received unique molecular identifiers. MiXCR, applied by TCRdb to the PCR reads, yields one record per CDR3 protein. Among 500,000 to 650,000 distinct CDR3 sequences listed, roughly 11% were seen once. This sample was included in a study of T-cell reconstitution after alpha-beta-depleted transplantation in children. The rearrangement joins TRBV7-8 to TRBJ1-5, with D possibly matching TRBD1 (5 bases). The material sequenced was PBMCs, mostly from graft donor cells, taken 180 days after TCRalphabeta/CD19-depleted stem cell transplant. The sequence was collected from a female patient aged 2-9 years who had a stem cell transplant for aplastic anemia, so the T cells may come from the graft donor. This CDR3 reads CASSSRGWVGGNQPQHF. The CDR3 DNA reads TGTGCCAGCAGCTCGCGGGGCTGGGTAGGTGGCAATCAGCCCCAGCATTTT.